This T cell receptor (beta chain) was documented in a study of beta chain features in type 1 diabetes. Broader study findings: Moderate but significant shortening of TCRB CDR3s was recorded in all four CD4+ subsets from Type 1 diabetes patients.

Reverse transcribing all isolated RNA meant expressed TCRB transcripts were sequenced. The data were produced by immunoSEQ multiplex PCR, yet TCRdb's version contains in-frame clones alone and is incomplete. Of 160,000 or so clones in the sample, around 63% were seen once. Germline values: CDR1 MNHNY, CDR2 SVGAGI (reference sequence). The CDR3 sequence is 11 residues long. Trimming cost V 2 bases and J 5 bases, with 3 bases left between them. Concerning this clone: The target antigen is unknown.

Isolation of CD4+ naive, central memory, regulatory and stem cell-like memory cells was achieved by sorting via CD45RO/CCR7/CD25/CD127/CD95/CD27. V and J are TRBV6-6 and TRBJ2-5; D not resolved. This TCR derives from a man aged 25 to 45 with type 1 diabetes. Source material: naive CD4+ T cells from blood. The CDR3 region is CASSYKETQYF. For the CDR3, the DNA is TGTGCCAGCAGTTACAAGGAGACCCAGTACTTC.